This T cell receptor beta chain was documented in a study of cytomegalovirus exposure and HLA in healthy donors. Background on the study: Prior work identified about 120 million unique TCR beta sequences in some 180 million T cells. General observations from the study: In a later analysis, V- and J-gene trimming of beta chains associated with a DCLRE1C missense variant, replicated independently. Reports showed the classifier diagnosing cytomegalovirus status with high specificity and sensitivity.

A word on this clone: Its antigen is still unknown.

The donors were healthy bone marrow donors. J gave up 4 bases and V 3 bases, and 5 bases lay outside the gene matches. From germline, CDR1 is SGDLS and CDR2 YYNGEE. The CDR3 runs to 15 residues. The study ran its PCR with 60 Vbeta and 13 Jbeta primers. Clones were read by immunoSEQ multiplex PCR, and TCRdb kept only the in-frame ones, dropping some. Of 130,000 or so clones in the sample, over 8% were seen once. The sequence derives from a man in his forties in good health and CMV-seronegative. The sequencing sample was made of PBMCs. This chain uses TRBV9 with TRBJ1-1, with 11 positions matching TRBD1. For the CDR3, the DNA is TGTGCCAGCAGCGCGATAGGGACAGGGGGCACTGAAGCTTTCTTT. This translates into CASSAIGTGGTEAFF.